The text below deals with one TCR beta chain. Its target is not known. These data come from a study of cytomegalovirus exposure and HLA in healthy donors. General observations from the study: Per published accounts, TCR beta sequences correctly predicted the HLA-A and HLA-B alleles of most subjects. Several V segments, TRBV6-2 and TRBV6-3 among them, could not be told apart and were dropped.

Vbeta (60) and Jbeta (13) primers were used in the PCR. The table came from immunoSEQ multiplex PCR; TCRdb's copy has only in-frame clones and leaves some out. The top ten clones hold about 1.3% of a sample with some 160,000 clones, around four fifths of them seen once. With V trimmed by 4 bases and J by 1 base, 12 bases remained unmatched. The CDR3 covers 17 residues. Looked up from germline, CDR1 is MDHEN and CDR2 is SYDVKM. The sample taken for sequencing was PBMCs. The TCR originated in a male donor in good health and CMV-seronegative. The chain carries TRBV28 and TRBJ1-2; 7 nucleotides match TRBD1. In DNA form, the CDR3 reads TGTGCCAGCAGTTCCCCCAGTCGACAGGGAGGTAACTATGGCTACACCTTC. Translating it yields CASSSPSRQGGNYGYTF.